The sequence of this T cell receptor beta chain was determined in a study of memory CD8 T cells in hepatitis C reinfection. Study background: Samples at peak reinfection came 3 to 8 weeks post-detection.

Time point of the sample: peak reinfection, 3 to 8 weeks after reinfection detection. The sorted cells went straight to TCR sequencing with no prior in vitro expansion. Some clones are missing from TCRdb's copy, which holds only in-frame ones; the method was immunoSEQ multiplex PCR. The repertoire holds 35,000 to 50,000 clones, around 87% seen once, with around 1.2% in the top ten. CDR1 and CDR2 from the germline V gene are ENHRY and SYGVKD. After removal of 10 bases from V and 4 bases from J, the junction contained 8 bases not matched to a gene. The CDR3 is 13 amino acids. Sequenced material: naive CD8+ T cells sorted from blood. The rearrangement joins TRBV10-3 to TRBJ1-1; 8 nucleotides match TRBD1. This clonotype originated in a man between 18 and 29 years old with hepatitis C virus infection. This CDR3 is CATGQGGGTEAFF. CDR3 in DNA: TGTGCCACCGGACAGGGAGGCGGCACTGAAGCTTTCTTT.